This entry is about one TCR beta chain. The CDR3 is 14 residues long. Germline trimming cut 4 bases from V and 4 bases from J; bases unmatched to any gene: 3. CDR1 SGHRS and CDR2 YFSETQ come from the germline V gene. This sample is drawn from a study of blood T cell repertoires in COVID-19. Background on the study: The samples span acute and convalescent COVID-19 from the United States, Italy and Spain. The analysed material was cDNA or gDNA that came from T cells, B-cell-depleted T cells, or PBMCs.

Original data processing: Nucleated cell number was recorded as an estimate derived from reference gene primer amplification. Sequenced by immunoSEQ multiplex PCR; TCRdb stores in-frame clones only, minus some. Clonal size and the V and J genes are those of that table, whereas D and trimming came from the DNA. The top ten clones hold approximately 6.2% of a sample with roughly 30,000 clones, around 89% of them seen once. Sample: peripheral blood. This TCR was recovered from a human donor in a cohort sampled during active COVID-19. The J gene is TRBJ2-3, the V gene TRBV5-1, with 10 bases identical to TRBD2. CDR3 nucleotides: TGCGCCAGCAGCCCAGGACTAGCGGCAGATACGCAGTATTTT. Translated, it gives CASSPGLAADTQYF.